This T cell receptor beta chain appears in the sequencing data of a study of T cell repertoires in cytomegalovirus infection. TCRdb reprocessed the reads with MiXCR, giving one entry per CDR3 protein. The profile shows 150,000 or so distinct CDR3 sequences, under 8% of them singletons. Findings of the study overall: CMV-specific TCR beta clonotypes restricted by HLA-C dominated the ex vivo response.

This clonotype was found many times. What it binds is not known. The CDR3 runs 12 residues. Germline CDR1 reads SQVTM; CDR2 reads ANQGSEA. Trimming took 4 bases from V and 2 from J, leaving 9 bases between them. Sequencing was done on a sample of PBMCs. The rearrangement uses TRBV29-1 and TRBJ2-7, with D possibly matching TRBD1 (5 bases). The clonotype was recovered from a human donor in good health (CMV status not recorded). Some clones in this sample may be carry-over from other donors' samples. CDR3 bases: TGCAGCGTTGGCCAGGACACCTACGAGCAGTACTTC. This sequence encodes CSVGQDTYEQYF.